This note documents a single T cell receptor (beta chain) sequence. The data belong to a study of blood T cell repertoires in COVID-19. This table comes from immunoSEQ multiplex PCR, and its TCRdb copy is limited to in-frame clones, with some not included. The sample lists 100,000 or so clones; about 80% were seen once. Trimming removed 8 bases at V and 1 base at J, with 13 bases between. In germline, CDR1 is KGHDR, CDR2 SFDVKD. The length of the CDR3 is 14 residues. The V gene is TRBV24-1, the J gene TRBJ1-1; unclear D gene. Sequenced material: peripheral blood. The TCR comes from a woman aged 65 to 85 with acute or convalescent COVID-19. The CDR3 DNA follows: TGTGCCACCACTTCGGGCGGGCAGAACACTGAAGCTTTCTTT. Amino acids: CATTSGGQNTEAFF.